Included here is one TCR beta chain sequence, with context. The record originates from a study of blood T cell repertoires in COVID-19. CDR1 is MNHEY and CDR2 is SVGAGI in the germline V gene. The CDR3 runs 14 residues. The germline V and J ends were trimmed by 7 bases and 1 base, with 13 bases remaining between them. TCRdb keeps only in-frame clones here, not all; method: immunoSEQ multiplex PCR. This sample carries just under 65,000 clones, 80% to 90% of them seen once, and the ten largest clones take 1.2%. This chain joins TRBV6-5 and TRBJ1-1; a weak D match, TRBD1 (6 bases). This TCR was recovered from a man aged 35 to 55 with acute or convalescent COVID-19. What was sequenced was peripheral blood. The CDR3 sequence: CASTFSTGNTEAFF. The CDR3 DNA reads TGTGCCAGCACTTTCTCGACAGGGAACACTGAAGCTTTCTTT.